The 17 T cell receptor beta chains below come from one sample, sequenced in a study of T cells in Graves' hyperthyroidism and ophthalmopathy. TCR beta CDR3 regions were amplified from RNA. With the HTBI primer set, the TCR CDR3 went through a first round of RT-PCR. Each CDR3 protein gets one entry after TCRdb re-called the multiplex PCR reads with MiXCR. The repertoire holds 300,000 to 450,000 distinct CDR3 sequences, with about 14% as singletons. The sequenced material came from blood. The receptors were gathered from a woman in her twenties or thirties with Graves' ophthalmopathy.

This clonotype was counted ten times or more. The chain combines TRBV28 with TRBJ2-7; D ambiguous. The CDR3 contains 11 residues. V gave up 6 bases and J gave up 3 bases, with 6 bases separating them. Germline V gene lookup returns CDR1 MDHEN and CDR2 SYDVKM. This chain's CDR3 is CASRLNYEQYF. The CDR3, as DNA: TGTGCCAGCAGACTCAACTACGAGCAGTACTTC.

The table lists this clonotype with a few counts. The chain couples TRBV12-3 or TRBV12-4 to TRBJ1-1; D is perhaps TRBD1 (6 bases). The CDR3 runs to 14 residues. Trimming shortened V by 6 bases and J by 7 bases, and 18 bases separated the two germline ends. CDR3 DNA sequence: TGTGCCAGCAGCATCAAGTCGGGGGGCTTTGAAGCTTTCTTT. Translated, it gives CASSIKSGGFEAFF.

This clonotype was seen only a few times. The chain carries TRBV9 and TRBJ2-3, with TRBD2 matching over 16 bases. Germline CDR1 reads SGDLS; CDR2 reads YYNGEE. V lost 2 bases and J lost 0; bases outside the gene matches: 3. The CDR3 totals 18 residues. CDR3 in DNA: TGTGCCAGCAGCGTGGGACTAGCGGGGGGGCCCAGCACAGATACGCAGTATTTT. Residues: CASSVGLAGGPSTDTQYF. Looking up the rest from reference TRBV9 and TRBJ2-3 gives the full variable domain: DSGVTQTPKHLITATGQRVTLRCSPRSGDLSVYWYQQSLDQGLQFLIQYYNGEERAKGNILERFSAQQFPDLHSELNLSSLELGDSALYFCASSVGLAGGPSTDTQYFGPGTRLTVL.

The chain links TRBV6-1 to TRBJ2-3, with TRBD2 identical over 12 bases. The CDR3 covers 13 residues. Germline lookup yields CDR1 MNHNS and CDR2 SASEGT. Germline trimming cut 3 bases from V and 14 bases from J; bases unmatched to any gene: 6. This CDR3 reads CASSELAGGTRYF. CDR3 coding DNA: TGTGCCAGCAGTGAGCTAGCGGGGGGGACTCGGTATTTT.

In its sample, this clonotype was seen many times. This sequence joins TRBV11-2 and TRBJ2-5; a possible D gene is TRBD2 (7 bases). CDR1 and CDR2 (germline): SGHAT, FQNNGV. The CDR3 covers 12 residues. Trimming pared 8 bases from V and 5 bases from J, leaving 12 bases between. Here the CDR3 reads CASVGGRETQYF. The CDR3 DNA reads TGTGCCAGCGTGGGGGGGCGGGAGACCCAGTACTTC. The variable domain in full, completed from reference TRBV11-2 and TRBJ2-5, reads EAGVAQSPRYKIIEKRQSVAFWCNPISGHATLYWYQQILGQGPKLLIQFQNNGVVDDSQLPKDRFSAERLKGVDSTLKIQPAKLEDSAVYLCASVGGRETQYFGPGTRLLVL.

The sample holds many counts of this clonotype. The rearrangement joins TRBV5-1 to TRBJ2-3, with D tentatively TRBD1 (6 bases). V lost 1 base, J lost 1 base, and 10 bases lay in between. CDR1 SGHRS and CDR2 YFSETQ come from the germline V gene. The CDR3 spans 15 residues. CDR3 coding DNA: TGCGCCAGCAGCTTGATGGGGGCTGGCACAGATACGCAGTATTTT. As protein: CASSLMGAGTDTQYF.

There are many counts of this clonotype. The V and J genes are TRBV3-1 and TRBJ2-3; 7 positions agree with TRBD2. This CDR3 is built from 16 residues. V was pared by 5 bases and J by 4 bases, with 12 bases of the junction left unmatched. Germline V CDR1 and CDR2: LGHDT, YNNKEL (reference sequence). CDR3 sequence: CASSLRTRELADTQYF. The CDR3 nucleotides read TGTGCCAGCAGCTTAAGGACTAGAGAATTGGCAGATACGCAGTATTTT.

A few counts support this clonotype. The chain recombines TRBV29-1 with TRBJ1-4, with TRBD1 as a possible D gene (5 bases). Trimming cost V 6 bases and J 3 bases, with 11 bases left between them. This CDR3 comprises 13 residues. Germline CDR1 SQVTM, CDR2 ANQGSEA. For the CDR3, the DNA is TGCAGCGTGGGGCAAGGTGCTAATGAAAAACTGTTTTTT. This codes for CSVGQGANEKLFF. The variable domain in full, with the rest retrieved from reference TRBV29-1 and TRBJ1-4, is SAVISQKPSRDICQRGTSLTIQCQVDSQVTMMFWYRQQPGQSLTLIATANQGSEATYESGFVIDKFPISRPNLTFSTLTVSNMSPEDSSIYLCSVGQGANEKLFFGSGTQLSVL.

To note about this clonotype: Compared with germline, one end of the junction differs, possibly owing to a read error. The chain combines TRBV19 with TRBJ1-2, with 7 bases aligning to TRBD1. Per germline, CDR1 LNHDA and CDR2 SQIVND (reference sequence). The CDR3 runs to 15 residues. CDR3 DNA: TGTGCCAGTAGTACGGCCCTCGGGACAGTCTCTGGCCACACCTTC. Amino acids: CASSTALGTVSGHTF. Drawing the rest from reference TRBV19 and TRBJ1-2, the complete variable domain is DGGITQSPKYLFRKEGQNVTLSCEQNLNHDAMYWYRQDPGQGLRLIYYSQIVNDFQKGDIAEGYSVSREKKESFPLTVTSAQKNPTAFYLCASSTALGTVSGHTFGSGTRLTVV.

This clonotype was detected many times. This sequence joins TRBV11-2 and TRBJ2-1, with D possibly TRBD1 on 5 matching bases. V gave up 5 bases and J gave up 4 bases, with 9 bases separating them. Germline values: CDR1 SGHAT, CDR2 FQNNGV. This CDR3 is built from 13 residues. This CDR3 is CASSPQGYNEQFF. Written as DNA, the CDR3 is TGTGCCAGCAGCCCGCAGGGATACAATGAGCAGTTCTTC.

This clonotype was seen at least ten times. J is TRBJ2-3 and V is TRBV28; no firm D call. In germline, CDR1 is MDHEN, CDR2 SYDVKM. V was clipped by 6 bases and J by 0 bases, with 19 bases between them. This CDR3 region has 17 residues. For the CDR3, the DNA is TGTGCCAGCAGCCCCCCTCCGGCCCCAAAAAGCACAGATACGCAGTATTTT. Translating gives CASSPPPAPKSTDTQYF.

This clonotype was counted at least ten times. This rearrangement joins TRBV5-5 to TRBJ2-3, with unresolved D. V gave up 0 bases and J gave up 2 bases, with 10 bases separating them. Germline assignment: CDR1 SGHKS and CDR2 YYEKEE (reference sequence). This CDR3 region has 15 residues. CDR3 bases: TGTGCCAGCAGCTTGGGAGAGCCGTCCACAGATACGCAGTATTTT. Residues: CASSLGEPSTDTQYF. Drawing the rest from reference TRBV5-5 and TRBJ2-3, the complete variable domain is DAGVTQSPTHLIKTRGQQVTLRCSPISGHKSVSWYQQVLGQGPQFIFQYYEKEERGRGNFPDRFSARQFPNYSSELNVNALLLGDSALYLCASSLGEPSTDTQYFGPGTRLTVL.

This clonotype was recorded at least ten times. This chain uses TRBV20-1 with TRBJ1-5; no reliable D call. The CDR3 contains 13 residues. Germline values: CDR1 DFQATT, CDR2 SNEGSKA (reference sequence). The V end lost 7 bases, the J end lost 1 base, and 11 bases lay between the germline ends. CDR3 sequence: CSVETRSNQPQHF. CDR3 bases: TGCAGTGTCGAGACCAGGAGCAATCAGCCCCAGCATTTT.

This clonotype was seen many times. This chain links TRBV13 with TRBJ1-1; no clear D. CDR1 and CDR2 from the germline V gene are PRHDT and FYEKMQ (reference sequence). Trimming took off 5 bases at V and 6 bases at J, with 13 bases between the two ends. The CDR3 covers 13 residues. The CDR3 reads CASSAEIAAEAFF. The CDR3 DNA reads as TGTGCCAGCAGCGCCGAAATAGCGGCTGAAGCTTTCTTT.

CDR3 nucleotide sequence: TGTGCCAGCAGCTTAGCGGGGGGCGCGGGGGGGAAGTACAATGAGCAGTTCTTC. Encoded protein: CASSLAGGAGGKYNEQFF. V and J are TRBV7-9 and TRBJ2-1; TRBD2 matches 9 bases. Germline V lookup: CDR1 SEHNR, CDR2 FQNEAQ (reference sequence). J lost 4 bases, V lost 0 bases, and 10 bases had no gene match. CDR3 length: 18 residues.

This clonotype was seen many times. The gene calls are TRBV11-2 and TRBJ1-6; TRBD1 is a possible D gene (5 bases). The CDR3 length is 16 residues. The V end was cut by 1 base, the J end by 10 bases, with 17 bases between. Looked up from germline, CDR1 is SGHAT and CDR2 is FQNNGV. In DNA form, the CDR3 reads TGTGCCAGCAGCTTAGGGCCGGTAGGGGCTGGATCACCCCTCCACTTT. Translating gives CASSLGPVGAGSPLHF.

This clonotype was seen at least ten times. CDR3 nucleotide sequence: TGTGCCAGCAGTGGAGGACGGAGCCCCTCTGGGGCCAACGTCCTGACTTTC. Translation: CASSGGRSPSGANVLTF. The rearrangement uses TRBV2 and TRBJ2-6; D gene ambiguous. The germline CDR1 and CDR2 sequences are SNHLY and FYNNEI. The CDR3 sequence is 17 residues long. V shed 4 bases and J shed 0 bases, with 13 bases lying between them.